A single sample gave rise to the 26 T cell receptor beta chains below, sequenced in a study of blood T cell repertoires in COVID-19. TCRdb's copy holds only in-frame clones and misses some; the assay was immunoSEQ multiplex PCR. The sample lists hundreds of thousands of clones; almost 85% were seen once. Sequenced sample: peripheral blood. These receptors all come from a woman older than 75 with acute or convalescent COVID-19.

The V and J genes are TRBV2 and TRBJ1-5, with 7 bases fitting TRBD1. Germline V lookup: CDR1 SNHLY, CDR2 FYNNEI. CDR3 length: 14 amino acids. V shed 8 bases, J shed 7 bases, and the junction held 11 bases outside the gene matches. The CDR3 region is CASSEDREWQPQHF. The CDR3 nucleotides are TGTGCCAGCTCCGAAGACAGGGAATGGCAGCCCCAGCATTTT.

This rearrangement joins TRBV12-5 to TRBJ1-1, with unresolved D. The CDR3 consists of 13 residues. CDR1 is LGHNT, CDR2 FRNRAP, per germline. The V end lost 2 bases, the J end lost 1 base, and 5 bases lay between the germline ends. CDR3: CASGLTQNTEAFF. The DNA for the CDR3 is TGTGCTAGTGGTTTGACACAGAACACTGAAGCTTTCTTT. Full variable domain (remainder filled in from reference TRBV12-5 and TRBJ1-1): DARVTQTPRHKVTEMGQEVTMRCQPILGHNTVFWYRQTMMQGLELLAYFRNRAPLDDSGMPKDRFSAEMPDATLATLKIQPSEPRDSAVYFCASGLTQNTEAFFGQGTRLTVV.

This clone was seen only once. The chain combines TRBV7-2 with TRBJ2-3; a weak D match, TRBD1 (5 bases). The CDR3 contains 16 residues. Germline assignment: CDR1 SGHTA and CDR2 FQGNSA. The V gene lost 7 bases and the J gene lost 0 bases, with 17 bases spanning the gap. CDR3 residues: CASTLGAASSTDTQYF. The CDR3 DNA follows: TGTGCCAGCACCCTAGGGGCGGCGTCTAGCACAGATACGCAGTATTTT.

CDR3 bases: TGTGCCAGCAGTGAAGAGGGGTATAATGAAAAACTGTTTTTT. Its protein is CASSEEGYNEKLFF. The chain carries TRBV2 and TRBJ1-4, with D possibly being TRBD1 (5 bases). Germline V gives CDR1 SNHLY, CDR2 FYNNEI. V lost 1 base and J 4 bases, leaving 7 bases between the germline ends. The CDR3 consists of 14 residues.

The gene calls are TRBV30 and TRBJ2-1, with 9 bases fitting TRBD2. V shed 3 bases and J 10 bases; nucleotides not matched to a gene: 10. This CDR3 is 14 amino acids long. Germline V gives CDR1 GTSNPN, CDR2 SVGIG (reference sequence). The DNA of the CDR3 is TGTGCCTGGAGCTCGGGTAGCGGGAGCCACGAGCAGTTCTTC. Its translation: CAWSSGSGSHEQFF.

The chain has TRBV7-9 and TRBJ2-5; TRBD2 agrees at 11 bases. Germline CDR1 reads SEHNR; CDR2 reads FQNEAQ (reference sequence). The CDR3 length is 14 residues. The junction had 5 bases not matched to a gene; V was cut back by 8 bases and J by 3 bases. The CDR3 here is CASGVAGGKETQYF. CDR3 coding DNA: TGTGCCAGCGGAGTAGCGGGAGGGAAAGAGACCCAGTACTTC. The full variable domain, with the rest looked up from reference TRBV7-9 and TRBJ2-5, is DTGVSQNPRHKITKRGQNVTFRCDPISEHNRLYWYRQTLGQGPEFLTYFQNEAQLEKSRLLSDRFSAERPKGSFSTLEIQRTEQGDSAMYLCASGVAGGKETQYFGPGTRLLVL.

The rearrangement links TRBV5-1 to TRBJ1-5; 8 nucleotides agree with TRBD1. Trimming took 4 bases from V and 4 from J; bases not matched to a gene: 7. The CDR3 covers 15 residues. CDR1 is SGHRS, CDR2 YFSETQ, per germline. CDR3: CASSPDGQGNQPQHF. The CDR3 DNA reads TGCGCCAGCAGCCCGGATGGACAGGGTAATCAGCCCCAGCATTTT. Together with reference TRBV5-1 and TRBJ1-5, the CDR3 gives the full variable domain: KAGVTQTPRYLIKTRGQQVTLSCSPISGHRSVSWYQQTPGQGLQFLFEYFSETQRNKGNFPGRFSGRQFSNSRSEMNVSTLELGDSALYLCASSPDGQGNQPQHFGDGTRLSIL.

The V call is TRBV11-2, the J call TRBJ2-2, with 8 positions matching TRBD1. This CDR3 contains 16 residues. Trimming at V came to 1 base and at J to 4 bases, leaving 5 bases not matched to a gene. The germline V gene has CDR1 SGHAT and CDR2 FQNNGV. CDR3 bases: TGTGCCAGCAGCTTAGTTCCTGGACAGGGCACCGGGGAGCTGTTTTTT. Its translation: CASSLVPGQGTGELFF.

Only a few counts were recorded for this clone. The CDR3 here is CASSHLTGGAGGELFF. The CDR3 DNA sequence: TGCGCCAGCAGCCACCTCACAGGGGGCGCGGGCGGGGAGCTGTTTTTT. The V call is TRBV4-1, the J call TRBJ2-2; TRBD1 matches 9 bases. Trimming removed 3 bases from V and 7 bases from J; junction bases left unmatched: 9. The CDR3 runs 16 residues. The V gene's germline CDR1 is MGHRA and CDR2 YSYEKL.

The rearrangement uses TRBV30 and TRBJ2-7; D may be TRBD1 (6 bases). Per germline, CDR1 GTSNPN and CDR2 SVGIG (reference sequence). The CDR3 runs 13 residues. The germline V and J ends were trimmed by 1 base and 2 bases, with 9 bases remaining between them. CDR3 loop: CAWSDGQTYEQYF. As DNA, the CDR3 is TGTGCCTGGAGTGATGGACAGACCTACGAGCAGTACTTC.

This sequence joins TRBV7-2 and TRBJ2-1; D remains ambiguous. The CDR3 has 17 amino acids. CDR1 and CDR2 (germline): SGHTA, FQGNSA. The V and J ends lost 1 base and 6 bases respectively, with 19 bases between them. For the CDR3, the DNA is TGTGCCAGCAGCTTAGATTTTTCGGCAGGTACCCTCAATGAGCAGTTCTTC. It encodes CASSLDFSAGTLNEQFF.

The V call is TRBV6-2 or TRBV6-3, the J call TRBJ2-7; TRBD2 aligns across 13 bases. CDR3 length equals 16 residues. The germline CDR1 and CDR2 sequences are MNHEY and SVGEGT. Trimming took 2 bases from V and 2 from J; bases not matched to a gene: 3. CDR3: CASSYRGTSGTYEQYF. CDR3 nucleotides: TGTGCCAGCAGTTACAGAGGGACTAGCGGGACCTACGAGCAGTACTTC.

This rearrangement joins TRBV7-2 to TRBJ2-1; perhaps TRBD1 as D (6 bases). V lost 1 base to trimming and J lost 16 bases, with 23 bases between them. The germline CDR1 and CDR2 sequences are SGHTA and FQGNSA. There are 15 residues in the CDR3. CDR3 protein: CASSLEQGRLMRGFF. CDR3 DNA sequence: TGTGCCAGCAGCTTAGAGCAGGGGCGGTTAATGAGGGGATTCTTC.

The CDR3, as DNA: TGTGCCAGCAGCCCCGCGGGCAGCTCGTCGGGCTACACCTTC. Translated, it gives CASSPAGSSSGYTF. The V call is TRBV3-1 (or the pseudogene TRBV3-2), the J call TRBJ1-2; D call uncertain. The germline V gene has CDR1 LGHDT and CDR2 YNNKEL (reference sequence). The CDR3 extends over 14 amino acids. Deletions cut 4 bases from V and 8 bases from J, with 17 bases between.

This clone appeared a single time. The CDR3 protein is CASSEARGKFF. DNA for the CDR3: TGTGCCAGCAGTGAGGCCCGTGGAAAGTTCTTC. The V call is TRBV28, the J call TRBJ2-1; D uncertain. Germline loops: CDR1 MDHEN, CDR2 SYDVKM. The CDR3 consists of 11 residues. Trimming took 5 bases from V and 14 from J, leaving 13 bases between them.

V and J are TRBV7-9 and TRBJ1-3, with 7 nucleotides matching TRBD1. The CDR3 length is 15 residues. Per the germline V gene, CDR1 is SEHNR and CDR2 is FQNEAQ (reference sequence). V was clipped by 2 bases and J by 2 bases; unmatched bases: 3. The CDR3 DNA reads as TGTGCCAGCAGCTTAAGGGGGCCTACTGGAAACACCATATATTTT. This codes for CASSLRGPTGNTIYF.

The V gene is TRBV19, the J gene TRBJ1-5; 10 bases line up with TRBD1. Germline assignment: CDR1 LNHDA and CDR2 SQIVND (reference sequence). There are 17 residues in the CDR3. V trimming: 4 bases; J trimming: 0 bases; junction bases outside the gene matches: 6. Here the CDR3 reads CASSTGTGVVSNQPQHF. CDR3 nucleotide sequence: TGTGCCAGTAGTACCGGGACAGGGGTAGTTAGCAATCAGCCCCAGCATTTT.

This chain links TRBV7-9 with TRBJ1-2; 8 nucleotides align to TRBD1. Germline CDR1 reads SEHNR; CDR2 reads FQNEAQ (reference sequence). With V trimmed by 5 bases and J by 6 bases, 8 bases remained unmatched. This CDR3 contains 14 residues. As DNA, the CDR3 is TGTGCCAGCAGCCCAAACGGACAGGGTAATGGCTACACCTTC. Its protein is CASSPNGQGNGYTF.

The chain couples TRBV12-5 to TRBJ2-1; D gene unclear. The CDR3 extends over 14 amino acids. The ends were cut back, 1 base at V and 6 bases at J, with 10 bases in the middle. CDR1 LGHNT and CDR2 FRNRAP come from the germline V gene. The CDR3 DNA follows: TGTGCTAGTGGTTTGGGAAACTCGGTCAATGAGCAGTTCTTC. It specifies CASGLGNSVNEQFF.

The V call is TRBV5-8, the J call TRBJ1-1; D might be TRBD1 (5 bases). The CDR3 contains 13 residues. The ends were cut back, 2 bases at V and 5 bases at J, with 10 bases in the middle. Germline V gene data show CDR1 as SGHTS and CDR2 as YDEGEE. DNA for the CDR3: TGTGCCAGCAGCTTTGATGGGGGGACTGAAGCTTTCTTT. This gives the protein CASSFDGGTEAFF.

The chain employs TRBV5-1 and TRBJ1-6; 7 bases match TRBD1. J gave up 4 bases and V 0 bases, and 4 bases lay outside the gene matches. CDR3 length equals 16 residues. Germline lookup yields CDR1 SGHRS and CDR2 YFSETQ. The CDR3 here is CASSLAGGAYNSPLHF. The CDR3, as DNA: TGCGCCAGCAGCTTGGCAGGGGGTGCTTATAATTCACCCCTCCACTTT. The full variable domain, its missing parts supplied by reference TRBV5-1 and TRBJ1-6, is KAGVTQTPRYLIKTRGQQVTLSCSPISGHRSVSWYQQTPGQGLQFLFEYFSETQRNKGNFPGRFSGRQFSNSRSEMNVSTLELGDSALYLCASSLAGGAYNSPLHFGNGTRLTVT.

The CDR3 loop is CASSPTGGTETQYF. Here the CDR3 DNA reads TGTGCCAGCAGCCCGACAGGGGGAACGGAGACCCAGTACTTC. V usage is TRBV4-2 and J usage is TRBJ2-5; 9 positions agree with TRBD1. Losses at the gene ends were 4 bases for V and 5 bases for J; bases not matched to a gene: 5. CDR3 length: 14 residues. Germline V gives CDR1 LGHNA, CDR2 YNFKEQ.

The rearrangement uses TRBV28 and TRBJ1-5, with unresolved D. V was shortened by 3 bases and J by 0 bases, with 12 bases between the two germline ends. From germline, CDR1 is MDHEN and CDR2 SYDVKM. The CDR3 has 16 amino acids. Written as DNA, the CDR3 is TGTGCCAGCAGTTTTAGTGGCAGGAATAGCAATCAGCCCCAGCATTTT. This translates into CASSFSGRNSNQPQHF.

This rearrangement joins TRBV7-2 to TRBJ1-2, with 7 nucleotides matching TRBD1. The V gene's germline CDR1 is SGHTA and CDR2 FQGNSA. This CDR3 region has 14 residues. V dropped 3 bases and J dropped 3; count of bases not matched to a gene: 4. The CDR3 DNA sequence: TGTGCCAGCAGCTTCCGACAGGGTGACTATGGCTACACCTTC. Translated, it gives CASSFRQGDYGYTF.

The V gene is TRBV6-5, the J gene TRBJ2-1, with 8 bases lining up with TRBD2. The germline V gene encodes CDR1 MNHEY and CDR2 SVGAGI. The CDR3 has 15 residues. The trim removed 6 bases at V and 2 bases at J, leaving 6 bases unmatched. The CDR3: CASRRKREPYNEQFF. As DNA, the CDR3 is TGTGCCAGCAGACGAAAGCGGGAGCCCTACAATGAGCAGTTCTTC.

The chain joins TRBV7-2 to TRBJ2-1; a weak D match, TRBD2 (6 bases). Trimming shortened V by 2 bases and J by 6 bases, and 14 bases separated the two germline ends. The CDR3 is 15 amino acids. Germline CDR1 SGHTA, CDR2 FQGNSA. The CDR3 DNA is TGTGCCAGCAGCTTAAGCAGGTCCGGGGGCAATGAGCAGTTCTTC. It encodes CASSLSRSGGNEQFF. Based on the CDR3 plus reference TRBV7-2 and TRBJ2-1, the full variable domain is GAGVSQSPSNKVTEKGKDVELRCDPISGHTALYWYRQSLGQGLEFLIYFQGNSAPDKSGLPSDRFSAERTGGSVSTLTIQRTQQEDSAVYLCASSLSRSGGNEQFFGPGTRLTVL.